A selection of T cell receptor beta chains follows, all from one sample in a study of identical twins. Using its own MiXCR run on the 5' RACE reads, TCRdb lists one record per CDR3 protein. This sample has 650,000 to 800,000 distinct CDR3 sequences, with 8.5% to 9.5% found just once. A further study also used this sample, focusing on yellow fever vaccine responses in identical twins.

Sequencing was carried out using PBMCs. All receptors come from a woman in her late teens or twenties in good health. Each CDR3 is given with its conserved first and last residue. Fields, in order: D gene, J gene, V gene, CDR3 length, clone size, CDR3 DNA, CDR3 protein. The D gene is left open where the match is weak. Size is stated for part of the rows, as once, few or many counts, or as a class when the clone is expanded.

D: -
J: TRBJ2-7
V: TRBV6-1
length: 13
size: few
DNA: TGTGCCAGCGGAATGGGACTCCTGTACGAGCAGTACTTC
CDR3: CASGMGLLYEQYF

D: -
J: TRBJ2-7
V: TRBV12-3/TRBV12-4
length: 13
size: many
DNA: TGTGCCAGCAGTTTTGTTCAGGCCTACGAGCAGTACTTC
CDR3: CASSFVQAYEQYF

D: -
J: TRBJ2-5
V: TRBV11-2
length: 15
size: -
DNA: TGTGCCAGCAGCCCCGGGGAGTTAGAGGTAGAGACCCAGTACTTC
CDR3: CASSPGELEVETQYF

D: TRBD1
J: TRBJ1-1
V: TRBV2
length: 12
size: many
DNA: TGTGCCAGCGCTGGACAGGTCACTGAAGCTTTCTTT
CDR3: CASAGQVTEAFF

D: TRBD1
J: TRBJ2-7
V: TRBV11-2
length: 19
size: many
DNA: TGTGCCAGCAGCTTAGTTGGATTTGGGACAGGGACCCATTCCTACGAGCAGTACTTC
CDR3: CASSLVGFGTGTHSYEQYF

D: -
J: TRBJ2-7
V: TRBV7-9
length: 12
size: many
DNA: TGTGCCAGCAGCTTAGTCAACTACGAGCAGTACTTC
CDR3: CASSLVNYEQYF

D: -
J: TRBJ1-1
V: TRBV3-1
length: 14
size: -
DNA: TGTGCCAGCAGCCTAAAAACTGGGGGCACTGAAGCTTTCTTT
CDR3: CASSLKTGGTEAFF

D: -
J: TRBJ2-5
V: TRBV5-1
length: 12
size: -
DNA: TGCGCCAGCAGAGATAGGGAAGAGACCCAGTACTTC
CDR3: CASRDREETQYF

D: -
J: TRBJ1-1
V: TRBV4-2
length: 12
size: few
DNA: TGTGCCAGCAGCCACCCCGGACCCGAAGCTTTCTTT
CDR3: CASSHPGPEAFF

D: TRBD1
J: TRBJ1-6
V: TRBV7-2
length: 16
size: few
DNA: TGTGCCAGCAGCTTAGGAGGGGGCGCGATCCATTCACCCCTCCACTTT
CDR3: CASSLGGGAIHSPLHF

D: -
J: TRBJ2-7
V: TRBV18
length: 16
size: -
DNA: TGTGCCAGCTCACCAGAGACTACAGGATTAACCTACGAGCAGTACTTC
CDR3: CASSPETTGLTYEQYF

D: TRBD1
J: TRBJ2-7
V: TRBV3-1
length: 15
size: -
DNA: TGTGCCAGCAGCCAAGCCCCGGGACAGGGCGACGAGCAGTACTTC
CDR3: CASSQAPGQGDEQYF

D: -
J: TRBJ2-7
V: TRBV6-1
length: 13
size: many
DNA: TGTGCCAGCAGTGAAGGTTACTCCTACGAGCAGTACTTC
CDR3: CASSEGYSYEQYF

D: TRBD1
J: TRBJ1-2
V: TRBV6-1
length: 14
size: -
DNA: TGTGCCAGCAGCCCCACCGGACAGGTCGAAAGCTACACCTTC
CDR3: CASSPTGQVESYTF

D: -
J: TRBJ2-7
V: TRBV2
length: 14
size: few
DNA: TGTGCCAGCAGTGACCCCGAGGACCCTCGCGAGCAGTACTTC
CDR3: CASSDPEDPREQYF

D: -
J: TRBJ2-5
V: TRBV5-1
length: 13
size: -
DNA: TGCGCCAGCAGCCCCGGACAGTTTGAGACCCAGTACTTC
CDR3: CASSPGQFETQYF

D: TRBD1
J: TRBJ2-7
V: TRBV5-1
length: 15
size: -
DNA: TGCGCCAGCAGCCCCACGGACAGGGGGTTCTACGAGCAGTACTTC
CDR3: CASSPTDRGFYEQYF

D: TRBD2
J: TRBJ2-5
V: TRBV11-2
length: 18
size: few
DNA: TGTGCCAGCAGCTTAGATCGCGCGTTCCTAGCGGGGCAAGAGACCCAGTACTTC
CDR3: CASSLDRAFLAGQETQYF

D: -
J: TRBJ1-2
V: TRBV29-1
length: 13
size: many
DNA: TGCAGCGGGACCAACAAGACAAACTATGGCTACACCTTC
CDR3: CSGTNKTNYGYTF

D: -
J: TRBJ2-2
V: TRBV6-1
length: 14
size: many
DNA: TGTGCCAGCAGCGCCGGGTCAAACACCGGGGAGCTGTTTTTT
CDR3: CASSAGSNTGELFF

D: -
J: TRBJ2-7
V: TRBV28
length: 15
size: few
DNA: TGTGCCAGCAGTCCACCTCGGACAGACTTATACGAGCAGTACTTC
CDR3: CASSPPRTDLYEQYF

D: -
J: TRBJ2-5
V: TRBV29-1
length: 13
size: -
DNA: TGCAGCGTTGATAGGGAGTACCAAGAGACCCAGTACTTC
CDR3: CSVDREYQETQYF

D: TRBD2
J: TRBJ2-5
V: TRBV29-1
length: 14
size: few
DNA: TGCAGCGTTGAAGATCTAGCGGGAGTGGAGACCCAGTACTTC
CDR3: CSVEDLAGVETQYF

D: -
J: TRBJ1-5
V: TRBV6-1
length: 14
size: -
DNA: TGTGCCAGCAGCCCCTATTTTAGCAATCAGCCCCAGCATTTT
CDR3: CASSPYFSNQPQHF

D: TRBD2
J: TRBJ2-7
V: TRBV18
length: 14
size: once
DNA: TGTGCCAGCTCACCCAGCGGGGGGCGCGACGAGCAGTACTTC
CDR3: CASSPSGGRDEQYF

D: TRBD1
J: TRBJ2-5
V: TRBV6-5
length: 16
size: -
DNA: TGTGCCAGCAGTTCCCCAGACAGGGGGGGAGGAGAGACCCAGTACTTC
CDR3: CASSSPDRGGGETQYF

D: -
J: TRBJ2-7
V: TRBV2
length: 12
size: few
DNA: TGTGCCAGCGAAAAGGACCCCTACGAGCAGTACTTC
CDR3: CASEKDPYEQYF

D: -
J: TRBJ2-2
V: TRBV5-7
length: 16
size: -
DNA: TGTGCCAGCAGCTTACTAGACTCTCCCTCCACCGGGGAGCTGTTTTTT
CDR3: CASSLLDSPSTGELFF

D: TRBD1
J: TRBJ2-1
V: TRBV27
length: 20
size: few
DNA: TGTGCCAGCAGTTTAGAAAACAGGGGGCCCTTTCAGAATAACTACAATGAGCAGTTCTTC
CDR3: CASSLENRGPFQNNYNEQFF